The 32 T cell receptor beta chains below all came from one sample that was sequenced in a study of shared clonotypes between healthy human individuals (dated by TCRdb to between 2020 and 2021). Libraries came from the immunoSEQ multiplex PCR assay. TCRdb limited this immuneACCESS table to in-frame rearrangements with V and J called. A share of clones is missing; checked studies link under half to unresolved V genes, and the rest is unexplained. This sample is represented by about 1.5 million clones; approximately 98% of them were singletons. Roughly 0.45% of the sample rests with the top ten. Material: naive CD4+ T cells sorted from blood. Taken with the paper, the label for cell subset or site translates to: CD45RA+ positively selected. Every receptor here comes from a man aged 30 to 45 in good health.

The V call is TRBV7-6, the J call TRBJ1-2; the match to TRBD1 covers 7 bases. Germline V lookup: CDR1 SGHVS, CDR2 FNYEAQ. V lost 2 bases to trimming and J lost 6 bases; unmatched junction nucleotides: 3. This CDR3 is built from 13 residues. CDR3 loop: CASSLRGGHGYTF. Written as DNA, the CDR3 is TGTGCCAGCAGCTTAAGAGGGGGCCATGGCTACACCTTC.

This chain's CDR3 is CASSLARTGKVSGNTIYF. The CDR3 DNA is TGTGCCAGCAGCTTAGCCAGGACAGGGAAGGTCTCTGGAAACACCATATATTTT. This chain uses TRBV7-6 with TRBJ1-3; 8 positions agree with TRBD1. The germline gives CDR1 SGHVS, CDR2 FNYEAQ. The trim removed 0 bases at V and 0 bases at J, leaving 7 bases unmatched. The CDR3 spans 18 residues.

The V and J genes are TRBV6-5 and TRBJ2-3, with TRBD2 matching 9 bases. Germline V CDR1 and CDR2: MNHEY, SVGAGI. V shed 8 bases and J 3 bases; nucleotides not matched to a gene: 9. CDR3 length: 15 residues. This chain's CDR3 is CASLSVAGDTDTQYF. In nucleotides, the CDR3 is TGTGCCAGCCTCTCGGTAGCGGGAGATACAGATACGCAGTATTTT.

The CDR3 bases are TGTGCCAGCAGTGAACGGGGGGTCCCCTCTGCCAAAAACATTCAGTACTTC. This gives the protein CASSERGVPSAKNIQYF. This chain uses TRBV25-1 with TRBJ2-4, with 7 nucleotides matching TRBD2. The CDR3 runs to 17 residues. The V segment lost 2 bases and the J segment 1 base; nucleotides outside the gene matches: 8. Germline lookup yields CDR1 MGHDK and CDR2 SYGVNS.

This chain's CDR3 is CAWSEGLAGAADTQYF. CDR3 nucleotides: TGTGCCTGGAGTGAAGGGTTAGCGGGAGCGGCAGATACGCAGTATTTT. The chain couples TRBV30 to TRBJ2-3, with 9 bases matching TRBD2. The CDR3 has 16 residues. V lost 1 base, J lost 4 bases, and 9 bases stayed unmatched. Germline V gene data show CDR1 as GTSNPN and CDR2 as SVGIG (reference sequence).

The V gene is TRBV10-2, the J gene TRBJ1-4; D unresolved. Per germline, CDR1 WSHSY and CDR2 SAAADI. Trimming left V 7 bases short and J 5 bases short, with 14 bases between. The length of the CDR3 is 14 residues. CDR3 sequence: CASTAVKENEKLFF. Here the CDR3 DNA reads TGCGCCAGCACGGCGGTCAAGGAGAATGAAAAACTGTTTTTT.

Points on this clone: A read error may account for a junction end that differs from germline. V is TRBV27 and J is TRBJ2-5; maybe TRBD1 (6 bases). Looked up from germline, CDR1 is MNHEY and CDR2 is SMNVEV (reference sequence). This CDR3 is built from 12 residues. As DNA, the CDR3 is TGTGCCAGCAGTTTCTACAGGGAGAACCAGTACTTC. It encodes CASSFYRENQYF.

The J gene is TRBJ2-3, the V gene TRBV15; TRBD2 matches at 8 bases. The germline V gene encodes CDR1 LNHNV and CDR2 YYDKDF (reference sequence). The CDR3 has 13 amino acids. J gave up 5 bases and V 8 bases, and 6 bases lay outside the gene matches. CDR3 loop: CATSAGGGDTQYF. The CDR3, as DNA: TGTGCCACCTCGGCGGGAGGAGGAGATACGCAGTATTTT.

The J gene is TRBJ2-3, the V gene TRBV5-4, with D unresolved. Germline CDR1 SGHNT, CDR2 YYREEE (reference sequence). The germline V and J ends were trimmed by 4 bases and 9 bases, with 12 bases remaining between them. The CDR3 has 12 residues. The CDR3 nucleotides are TGTGCCAGCAGCCGACCCTTAGGAACGCAGTATTTT. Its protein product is CASSRPLGTQYF.

The DNA for the CDR3 is TGTGCCAGCAGCGCGGGGACTCGCAGGGTCCAAGAGACCCAGTACTTC. It is translated as CASSAGTRRVQETQYF. The chain joins TRBV7-6 to TRBJ2-5; D may be TRBD2 (6 bases). V lost 5 bases to trimming and J lost 1 base, with 17 bases between them. CDR3 length equals 16 residues. CDR1 and CDR2 (germline): SGHVS, FNYEAQ.

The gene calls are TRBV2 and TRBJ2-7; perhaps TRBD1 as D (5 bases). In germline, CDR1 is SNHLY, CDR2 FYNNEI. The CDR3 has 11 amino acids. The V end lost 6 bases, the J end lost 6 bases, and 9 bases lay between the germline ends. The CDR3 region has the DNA TGTGCCAGCAGCGCAGGGTTCGAGCAGTACTTC. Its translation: CASSAGFEQYF.

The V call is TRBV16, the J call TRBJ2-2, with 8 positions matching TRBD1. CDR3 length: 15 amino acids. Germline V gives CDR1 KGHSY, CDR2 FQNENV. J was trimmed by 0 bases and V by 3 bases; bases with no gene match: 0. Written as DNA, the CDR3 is TGTGCCAGCAGCCAGACAGGGGCGAACACCGGGGAGCTGTTTTTT. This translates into CASSQTGANTGELFF.

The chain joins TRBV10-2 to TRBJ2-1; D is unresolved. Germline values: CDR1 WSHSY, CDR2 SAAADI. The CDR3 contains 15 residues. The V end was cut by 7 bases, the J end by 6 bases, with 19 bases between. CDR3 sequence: CASTPTSGFGNEQFF. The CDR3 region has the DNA TGCGCCAGCACGCCTACGTCCGGATTCGGCAATGAGCAGTTCTTC.

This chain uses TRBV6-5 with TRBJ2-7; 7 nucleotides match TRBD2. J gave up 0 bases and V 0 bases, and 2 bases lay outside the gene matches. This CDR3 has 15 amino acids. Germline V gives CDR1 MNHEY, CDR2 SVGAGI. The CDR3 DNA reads TGTGCCAGCAGTTACTCGGCGGGAGTCTCCTACGAGCAGTACTTC. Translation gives CASSYSAGVSYEQYF.

The CDR3 coding sequence is TGTGCCAGCAGCGACCACGTTTCGAATACGCAGTATTTT. Its protein is CASSDHVSNTQYF. The chain employs TRBV7-2 and TRBJ2-3; D remains unclear. Germline loops: CDR1 SGHTA, CDR2 FQGNSA. This CDR3 region has 13 residues. Trimming took 5 bases from V and 7 from J, leaving 13 bases between them.

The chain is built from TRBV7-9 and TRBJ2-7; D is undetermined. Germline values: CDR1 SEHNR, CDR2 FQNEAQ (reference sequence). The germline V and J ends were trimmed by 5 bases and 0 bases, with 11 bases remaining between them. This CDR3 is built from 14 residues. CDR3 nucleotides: TGTGCCAGCAGCGAAAGGGCCTCCTCCTACGAGCAGTACTTC. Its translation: CASSERASSYEQYF.

The CDR3 here is CASSPRTADNYGYTF. DNA for the CDR3: TGCGCCAGCAGCCCTAGGACAGCCGATAACTATGGCTACACCTTC. This chain links TRBV4-1 with TRBJ1-2; possible D gene TRBD1, 6 bases. Trimming cost V 4 bases and J 1 base, with 13 bases left between them. Germline V gene lookup returns CDR1 MGHRA and CDR2 YSYEKL. The CDR3 totals 15 residues.

Here the CDR3 DNA reads TGCGCCAGCAGCTTGGGCCCGGGACTAGCGGGAGAGAAGTCGAACAATGAGCAGTTCTTC. As protein: CASSLGPGLAGEKSNNEQFF. V gene TRBV5-1 combines with J gene TRBJ2-1; TRBD2 matches 14 bases. V lost 0 bases and J lost 5; bases outside the gene matches: 13. Germline V gene sequence: CDR1 SGHRS, CDR2 YFSETQ. CDR3 size: 20 residues.

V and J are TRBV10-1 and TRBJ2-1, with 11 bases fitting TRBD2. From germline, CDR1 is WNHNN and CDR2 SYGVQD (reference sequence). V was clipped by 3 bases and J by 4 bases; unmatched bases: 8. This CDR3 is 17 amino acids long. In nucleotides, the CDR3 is TGCGCCAGCAGTGAAGTTACGAGACTAGCGGGGTACAATGAGCAGTTCTTC. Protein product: CASSEVTRLAGYNEQFF.

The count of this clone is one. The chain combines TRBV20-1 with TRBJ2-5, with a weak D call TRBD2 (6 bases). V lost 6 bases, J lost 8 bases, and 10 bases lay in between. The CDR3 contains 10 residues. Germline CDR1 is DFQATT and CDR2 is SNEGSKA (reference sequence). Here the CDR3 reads CSAGSSTQYF. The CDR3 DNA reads TGCAGTGCCGGGAGTAGCACCCAGTACTTC.

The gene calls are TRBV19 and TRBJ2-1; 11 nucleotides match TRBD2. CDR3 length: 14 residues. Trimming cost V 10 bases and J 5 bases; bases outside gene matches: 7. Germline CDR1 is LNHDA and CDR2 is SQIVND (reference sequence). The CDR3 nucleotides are TGTGCCACTACTCTAGCGGGAGGAAACAATGAGCAGTTCTTC. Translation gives CATTLAGGNNEQFF.

The CDR3 coding sequence is TGTGCCAGCTCACCACCGACTCAGAACACAGATACGCAGTATTTT. It translates to CASSPPTQNTDTQYF. The V call is TRBV18, the J call TRBJ2-3; D is unclear. The V gene's germline CDR1 is KGHSH and CDR2 LQKENI. This CDR3 has 15 residues. V gave up 0 bases and J gave up 2 bases, with 9 bases separating them.

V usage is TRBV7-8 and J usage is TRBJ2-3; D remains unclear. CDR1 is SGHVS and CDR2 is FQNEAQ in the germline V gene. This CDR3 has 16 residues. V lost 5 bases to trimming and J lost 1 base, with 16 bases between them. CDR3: CASSLLGSPGTDTQYF. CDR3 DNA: TGTGCCAGCAGCCTACTGGGGTCTCCGGGCACAGATACGCAGTATTTT.

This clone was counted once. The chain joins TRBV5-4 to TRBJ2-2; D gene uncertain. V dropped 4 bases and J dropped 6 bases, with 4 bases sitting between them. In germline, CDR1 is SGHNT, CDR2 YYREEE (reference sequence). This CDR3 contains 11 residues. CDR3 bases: TGTGCCAGCAGCGGGCCCGGGGAGCTGTTTTTT. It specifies CASSGPGELFF.

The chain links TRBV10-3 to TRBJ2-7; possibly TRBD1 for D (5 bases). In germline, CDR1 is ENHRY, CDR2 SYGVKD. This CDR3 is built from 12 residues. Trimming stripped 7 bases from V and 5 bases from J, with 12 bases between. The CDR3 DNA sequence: TGTGCCATCAAAGGGGATGGGGACGAGCAGTACTTC. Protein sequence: CAIKGDGDEQYF.

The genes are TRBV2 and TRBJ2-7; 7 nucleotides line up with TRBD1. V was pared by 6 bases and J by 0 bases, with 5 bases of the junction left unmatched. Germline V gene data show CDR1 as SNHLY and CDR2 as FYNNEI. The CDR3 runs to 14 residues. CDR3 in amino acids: CASSPGQVSYEQYF. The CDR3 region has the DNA TGTGCCAGCAGCCCCGGACAGGTCTCCTACGAGCAGTACTTC.

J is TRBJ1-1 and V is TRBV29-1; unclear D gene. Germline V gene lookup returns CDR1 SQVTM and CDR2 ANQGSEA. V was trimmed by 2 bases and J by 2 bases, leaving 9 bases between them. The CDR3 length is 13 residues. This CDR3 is CSVERLYNTEAFF. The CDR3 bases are TGCAGCGTTGAAAGGTTGTACAACACTGAAGCTTTCTTT.

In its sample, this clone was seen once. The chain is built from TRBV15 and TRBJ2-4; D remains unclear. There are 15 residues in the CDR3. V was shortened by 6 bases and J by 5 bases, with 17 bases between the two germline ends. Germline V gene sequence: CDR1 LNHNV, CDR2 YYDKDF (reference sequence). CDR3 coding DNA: TGTGCCACCAGTATCTCAACGGGCGGCCAAAACATTCAGTACTTC. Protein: CATSISTGGQNIQYF.

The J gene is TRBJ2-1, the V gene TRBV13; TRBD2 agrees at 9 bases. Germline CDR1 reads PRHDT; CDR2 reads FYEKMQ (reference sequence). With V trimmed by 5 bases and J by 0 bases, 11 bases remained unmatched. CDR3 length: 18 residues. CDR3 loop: CASSPGLATLTSYNEQFF. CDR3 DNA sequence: TGTGCCAGCAGCCCAGGACTAGCGACGCTCACCTCCTACAATGAGCAGTTCTTC.

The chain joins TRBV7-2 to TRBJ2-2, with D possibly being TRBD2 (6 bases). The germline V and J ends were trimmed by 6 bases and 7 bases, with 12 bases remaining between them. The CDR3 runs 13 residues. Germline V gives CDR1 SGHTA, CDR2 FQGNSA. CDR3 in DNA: TGTGCCAGCAGATCGACGGGAGTCGGGGAGCTGTTTTTT. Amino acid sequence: CASRSTGVGELFF.

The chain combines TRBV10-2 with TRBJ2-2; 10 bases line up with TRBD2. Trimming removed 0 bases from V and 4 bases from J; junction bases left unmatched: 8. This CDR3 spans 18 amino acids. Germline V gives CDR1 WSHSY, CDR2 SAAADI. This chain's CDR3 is CASSESTGGLAATGELFF. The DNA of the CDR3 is TGCGCCAGCAGTGAGTCAACAGGTGGACTAGCGGCCACCGGGGAGCTGTTTTTT.

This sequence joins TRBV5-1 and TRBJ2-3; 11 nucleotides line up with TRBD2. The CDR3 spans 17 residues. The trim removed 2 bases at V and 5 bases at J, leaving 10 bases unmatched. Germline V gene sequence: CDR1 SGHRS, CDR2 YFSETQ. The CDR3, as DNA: TGCGCCAGCAGCTTAATGACACTAGCGGGAGTTGGAGATACGCAGTATTTT. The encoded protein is CASSLMTLAGVGDTQYF. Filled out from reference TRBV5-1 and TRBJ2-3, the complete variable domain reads KAGVTQTPRYLIKTRGQQVTLSCSPISGHRSVSWYQQTPGQGLQFLFEYFSETQRNKGNFPGRFSGRQFSNSRSEMNVSTLELGDSALYLCASSLMTLAGVGDTQYFGPGTRLTVL.